This T cell receptor beta chain was obtained from a study of cytomegalovirus exposure and HLA in healthy donors. Study context: Within the Caucasian-associated ancestry cluster were 81% of the approximately 390 genotyped donors.

With regard to this clone: Its antigen is undetermined. Other DNA sequences within the sample encode an identical CDR3.

Germline loops: CDR1 SGHRS, CDR2 YFSETQ. Trimming shortened V by 0 bases and J by 4 bases, and 10 bases separated the two germline ends. This CDR3 is built from 14 residues. General study results and limits: Presence/absence analyses treated sequencing depth as roughly uniform across donors. In a later analysis, a missense DCLRE1C variant was linked to TCR beta V- and J-gene trimming. A later analysis by the authors found several of the most significant clusters apparently linked to common viral pathogens.

Use of 60 Vbeta and 13 Jbeta primers characterized the PCR. Here immunoSEQ multiplex PCR was the method, and the copy in TCRdb shows in-frame clones only, minus some. Altogether around 140,000 clones are present, around 82% being singletons, with the ten largest covering around 2.5%. V and J are TRBV5-1 and TRBJ1-1; perhaps TRBD1 as D (5 bases). The material sequenced was PBMCs. This clonotype was obtained from a woman under 30 in good health and CMV-seropositive. CDR3 sequence reads: CASSLVGGTTEAFF. The CDR3 DNA sequence: TGCGCCAGCAGCTTGGTGGGGGGGACCACTGAAGCTTTCTTT.